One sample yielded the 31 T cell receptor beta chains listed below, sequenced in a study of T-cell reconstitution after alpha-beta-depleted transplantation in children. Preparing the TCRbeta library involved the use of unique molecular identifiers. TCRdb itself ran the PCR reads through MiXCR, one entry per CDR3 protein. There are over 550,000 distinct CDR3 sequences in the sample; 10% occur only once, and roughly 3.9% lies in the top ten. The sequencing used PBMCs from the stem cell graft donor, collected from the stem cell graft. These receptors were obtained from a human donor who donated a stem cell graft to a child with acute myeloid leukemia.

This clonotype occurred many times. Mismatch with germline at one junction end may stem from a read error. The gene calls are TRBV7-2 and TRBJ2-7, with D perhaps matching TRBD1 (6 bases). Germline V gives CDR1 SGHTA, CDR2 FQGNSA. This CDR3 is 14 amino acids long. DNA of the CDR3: TGCGCCAGCAGCTTGGCCGGACAGACCTACGAGCAGTACTTC. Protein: CASSLAGQTYEQYF.

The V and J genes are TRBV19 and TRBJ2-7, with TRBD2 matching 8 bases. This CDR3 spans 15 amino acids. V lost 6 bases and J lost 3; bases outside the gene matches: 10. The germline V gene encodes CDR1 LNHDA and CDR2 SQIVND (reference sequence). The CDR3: CASRTSRREGYEQYF. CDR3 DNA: TGTGCCAGTAGGACTTCTAGACGGGAGGGCTACGAGCAGTACTTC. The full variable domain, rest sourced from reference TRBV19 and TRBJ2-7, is DGGITQSPKYLFRKEGQNVTLSCEQNLNHDAMYWYRQDPGQGLRLIYYSQIVNDFQKGDIAEGYSVSREKKESFPLTVTSAQKNPTAFYLCASRTSRREGYEQYFGPGTRLTVT.

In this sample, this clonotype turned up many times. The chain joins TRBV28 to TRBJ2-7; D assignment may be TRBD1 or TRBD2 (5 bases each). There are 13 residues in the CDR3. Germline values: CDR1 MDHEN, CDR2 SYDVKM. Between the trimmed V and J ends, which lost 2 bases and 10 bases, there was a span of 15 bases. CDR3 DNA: TGTGCCAGCAGTTTAGTTTCCCAGGGAGAACAGTACTTC. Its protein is CASSLVSQGEQYF.

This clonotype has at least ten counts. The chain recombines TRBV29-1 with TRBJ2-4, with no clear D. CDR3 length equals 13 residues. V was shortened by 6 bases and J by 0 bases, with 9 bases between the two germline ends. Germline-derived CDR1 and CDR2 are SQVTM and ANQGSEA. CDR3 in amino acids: CSVAQLAKNIQYF. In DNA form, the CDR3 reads TGCAGCGTGGCACAGCTAGCCAAAAACATTCAGTACTTC. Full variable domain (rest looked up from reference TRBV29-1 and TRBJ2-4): SAVISQKPSRDICQRGTSLTIQCQVDSQVTMMFWYRQQPGQSLTLIATANQGSEATYESGFVIDKFPISRPNLTFSTLTVSNMSPEDSSIYLCSVAQLAKNIQYFGAGTRLSVL.

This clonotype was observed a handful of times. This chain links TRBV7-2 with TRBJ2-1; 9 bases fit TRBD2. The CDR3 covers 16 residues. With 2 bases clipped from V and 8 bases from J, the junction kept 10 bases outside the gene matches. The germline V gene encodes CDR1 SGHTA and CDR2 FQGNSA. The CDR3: CASSLIGTSLGYEQFF. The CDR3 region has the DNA TGTGCCAGCAGCTTAATTGGGACTAGCCTCGGCTATGAGCAGTTCTTC.

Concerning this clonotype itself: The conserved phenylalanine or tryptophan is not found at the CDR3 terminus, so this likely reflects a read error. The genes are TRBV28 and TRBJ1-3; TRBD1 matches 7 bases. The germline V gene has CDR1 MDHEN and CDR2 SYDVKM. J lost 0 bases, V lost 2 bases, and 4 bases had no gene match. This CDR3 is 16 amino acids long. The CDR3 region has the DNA TGTGCCAGCAGTTTAAAACAGGGGATCTCTGGAAACACCATATATTGT. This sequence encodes CASSLKQGISGNTIYC.

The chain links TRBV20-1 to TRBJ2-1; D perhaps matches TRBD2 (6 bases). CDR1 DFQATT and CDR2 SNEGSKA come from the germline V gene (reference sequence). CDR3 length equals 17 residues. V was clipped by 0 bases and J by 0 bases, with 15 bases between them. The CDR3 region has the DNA TGCAGTGCTAGAGATCTGGGGGGAGGAAGCTCCTACAATGAGCAGTTCTTC. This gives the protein CSARDLGGGSSYNEQFF.

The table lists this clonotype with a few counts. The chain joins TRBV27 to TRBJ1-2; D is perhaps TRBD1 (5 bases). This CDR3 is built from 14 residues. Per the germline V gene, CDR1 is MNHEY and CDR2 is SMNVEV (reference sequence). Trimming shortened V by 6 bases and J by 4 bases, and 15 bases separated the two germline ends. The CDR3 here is CASSTTGTAYGYTF. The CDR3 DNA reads TGTGCCAGCAGCACCACAGGCACAGCCTATGGCTACACCTTC.

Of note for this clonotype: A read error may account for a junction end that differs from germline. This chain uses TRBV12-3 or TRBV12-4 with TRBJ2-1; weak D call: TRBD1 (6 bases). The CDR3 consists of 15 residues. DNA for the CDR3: TGTGCCAGCAGAGTTTGGACGGGACATGGACTCCTGGGGATCTTC. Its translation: CASRVWTGHGLLGIF.

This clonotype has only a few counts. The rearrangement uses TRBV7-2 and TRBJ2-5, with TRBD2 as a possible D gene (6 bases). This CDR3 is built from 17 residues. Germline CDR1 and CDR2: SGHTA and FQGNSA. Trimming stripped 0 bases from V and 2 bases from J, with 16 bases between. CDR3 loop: CASSLASTSGGQETQYF. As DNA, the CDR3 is TGTGCCAGCAGCTTAGCATCGACTAGTGGAGGACAAGAGACCCAGTACTTC.

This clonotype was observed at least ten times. This CDR3 reads CASSSQRASDTQYF. The CDR3 DNA reads TGTGCCAGCAGCTCACAGAGGGCCTCAGATACGCAGTATTTT. The J gene is TRBJ2-3, the V gene TRBV7-3; TRBD2 is a possible D gene (5 bases). This CDR3 spans 14 amino acids. The V end was cut by 4 bases, the J end by 4 bases, with 12 bases between. In germline, CDR1 is SGHTA, CDR2 FQGTGA. Combining the CDR3 with reference TRBV7-3 and TRBJ2-3 gives the whole variable domain GAGVSQTPSNKVTEKGKYVELRCDPISGHTALYWYRQSLGQGPEFLIYFQGTGAADDSGLPNDRFFAVRPEGSVSTLKIQRTERGDSAVYLCASSSQRASDTQYFGPGTRLTVL.

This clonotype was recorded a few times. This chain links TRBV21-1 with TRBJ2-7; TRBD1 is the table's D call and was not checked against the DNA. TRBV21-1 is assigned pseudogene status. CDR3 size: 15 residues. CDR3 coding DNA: TGTGCCAGCAGCAAACAGAGGGACAGGAGCTACGAGCAGTACTTC. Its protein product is CASSKQRDRSYEQYF.

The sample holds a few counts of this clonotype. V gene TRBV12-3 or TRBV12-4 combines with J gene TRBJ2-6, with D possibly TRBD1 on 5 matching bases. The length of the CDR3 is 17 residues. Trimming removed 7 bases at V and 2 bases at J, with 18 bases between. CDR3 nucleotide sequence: TGTGCCAGCACCCTAGGGCAGGGTGTAGCTGGGGCCAACGTCCTGACTTTC. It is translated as CASTLGQGVAGANVLTF.

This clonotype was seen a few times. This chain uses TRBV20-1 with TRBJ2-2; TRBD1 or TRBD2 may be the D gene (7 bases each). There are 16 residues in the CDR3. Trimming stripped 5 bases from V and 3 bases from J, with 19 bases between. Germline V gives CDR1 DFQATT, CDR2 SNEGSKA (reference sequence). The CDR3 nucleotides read TGCAGTGCTCGGGGGGCCAGGGGGTCAGACACCGGGGAGCTGTTTTTT. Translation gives CSARGARGSDTGELFF.

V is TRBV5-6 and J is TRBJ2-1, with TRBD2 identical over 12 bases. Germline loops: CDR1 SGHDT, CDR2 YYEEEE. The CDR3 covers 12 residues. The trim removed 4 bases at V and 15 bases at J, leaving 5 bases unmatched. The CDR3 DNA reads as TGTGCCAGCAGCCCGACTAGCGGGAGTTCGTTCTTC. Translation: CASSPTSGSSFF.

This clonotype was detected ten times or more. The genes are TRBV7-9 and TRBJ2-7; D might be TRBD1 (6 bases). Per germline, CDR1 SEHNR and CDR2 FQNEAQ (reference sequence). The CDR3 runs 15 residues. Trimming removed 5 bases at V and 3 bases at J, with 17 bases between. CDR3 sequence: CASSEYRVESYEQYF. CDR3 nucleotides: TGTGCCAGCAGCGAGTACAGGGTGGAGAGCTACGAGCAGTACTTC.

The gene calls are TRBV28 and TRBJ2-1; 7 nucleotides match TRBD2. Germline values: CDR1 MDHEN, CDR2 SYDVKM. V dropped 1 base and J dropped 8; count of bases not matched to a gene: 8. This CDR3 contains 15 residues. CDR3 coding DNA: TGTGCCAGCAGTTTATACGGGACTACCAGGGATGAGCAGTTCTTC. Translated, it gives CASSLYGTTRDEQFF.

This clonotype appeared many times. The CDR3 DNA reads as TGTGCCAGCAGTTACTCCTCCCCCCTACTAAGAGATACGCAGTATTTT. It codes for CASSYSSPLLRDTQYF. The chain recombines TRBV6-5 with TRBJ2-3; no clear D gene. The V gene's germline CDR1 is MNHEY and CDR2 SVGAGI. This CDR3 region has 16 residues. V was shortened by 0 bases and J by 5 bases, with 15 bases between the two germline ends.

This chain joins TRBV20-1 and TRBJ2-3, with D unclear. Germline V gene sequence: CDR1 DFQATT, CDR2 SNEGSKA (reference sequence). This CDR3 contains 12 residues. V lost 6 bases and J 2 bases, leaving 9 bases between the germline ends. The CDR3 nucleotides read TGCAGTGCCCCCGAAGACACAGATACGCAGTATTTT. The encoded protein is CSAPEDTDTQYF.

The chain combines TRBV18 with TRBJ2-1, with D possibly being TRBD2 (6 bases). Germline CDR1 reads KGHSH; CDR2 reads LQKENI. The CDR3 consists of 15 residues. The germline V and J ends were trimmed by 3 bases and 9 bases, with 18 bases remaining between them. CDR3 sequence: CASSPSGVSGGEQFF. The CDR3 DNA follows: TGTGCCAGCTCACCCTCGGGAGTCTCGGGCGGTGAGCAGTTCTTC.

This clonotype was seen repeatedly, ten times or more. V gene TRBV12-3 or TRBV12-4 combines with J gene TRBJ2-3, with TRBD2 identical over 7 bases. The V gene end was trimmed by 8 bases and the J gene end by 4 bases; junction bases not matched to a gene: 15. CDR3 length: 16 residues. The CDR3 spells CASGSGALDNSDTQYF. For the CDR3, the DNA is TGTGCCAGCGGCAGCGGGGCCCTGGATAATTCAGATACGCAGTATTTT.

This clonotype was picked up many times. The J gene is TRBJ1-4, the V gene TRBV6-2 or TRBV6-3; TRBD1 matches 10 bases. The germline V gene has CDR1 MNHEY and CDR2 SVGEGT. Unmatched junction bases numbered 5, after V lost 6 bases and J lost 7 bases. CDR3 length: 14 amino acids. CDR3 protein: CASSGTGASEKLFF. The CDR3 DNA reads TGTGCCAGCAGCGGGACAGGGGCATCTGAAAAACTGTTTTTT.

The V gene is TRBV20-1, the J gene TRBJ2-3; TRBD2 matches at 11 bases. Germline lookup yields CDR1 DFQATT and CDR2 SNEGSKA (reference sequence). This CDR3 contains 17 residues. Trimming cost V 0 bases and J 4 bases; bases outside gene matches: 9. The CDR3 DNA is TGCAGTGCTAGAGACGGGAGAACTAGCGGGAGTTCAGATACGCAGTATTTT. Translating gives CSARDGRTSGSSDTQYF.

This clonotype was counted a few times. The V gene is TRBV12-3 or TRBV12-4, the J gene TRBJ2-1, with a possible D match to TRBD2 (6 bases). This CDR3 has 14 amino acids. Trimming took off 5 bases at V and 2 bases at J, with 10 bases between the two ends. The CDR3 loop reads CASSQGGAYNEQFF. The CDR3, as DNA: TGTGCCAGCAGTCAGGGAGGCGCCTACAATGAGCAGTTCTTC.

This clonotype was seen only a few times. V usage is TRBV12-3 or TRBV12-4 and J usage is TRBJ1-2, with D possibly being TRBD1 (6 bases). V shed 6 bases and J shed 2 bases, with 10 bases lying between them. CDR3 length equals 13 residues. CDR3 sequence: CASSSGVNYGYTF. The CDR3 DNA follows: TGTGCCAGCAGCTCAGGGGTAAACTATGGCTACACCTTC.

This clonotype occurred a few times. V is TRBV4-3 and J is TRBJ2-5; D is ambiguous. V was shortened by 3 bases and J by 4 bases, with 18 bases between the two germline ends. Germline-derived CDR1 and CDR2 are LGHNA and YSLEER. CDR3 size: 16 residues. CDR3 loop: CASSQDVSGTRETQYF. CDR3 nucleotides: TGCGCCAGCAGCCAGGATGTTTCAGGTACAAGAGAGACCCAGTACTTC.

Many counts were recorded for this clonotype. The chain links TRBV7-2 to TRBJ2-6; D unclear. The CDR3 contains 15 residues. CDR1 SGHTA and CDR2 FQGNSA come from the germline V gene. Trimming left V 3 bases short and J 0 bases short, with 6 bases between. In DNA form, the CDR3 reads TGTGCCAGCAGCTTCGACGGCTCTGGGGCCAACGTCCTGACTTTC. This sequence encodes CASSFDGSGANVLTF.

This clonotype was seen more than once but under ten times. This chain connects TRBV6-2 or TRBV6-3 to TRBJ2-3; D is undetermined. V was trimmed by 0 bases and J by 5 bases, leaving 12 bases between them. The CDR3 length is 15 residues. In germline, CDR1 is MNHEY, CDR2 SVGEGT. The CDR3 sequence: CASSYSPQARDTQYF. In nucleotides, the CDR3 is TGTGCCAGCAGTTACTCTCCCCAGGCCAGAGATACGCAGTATTTT.

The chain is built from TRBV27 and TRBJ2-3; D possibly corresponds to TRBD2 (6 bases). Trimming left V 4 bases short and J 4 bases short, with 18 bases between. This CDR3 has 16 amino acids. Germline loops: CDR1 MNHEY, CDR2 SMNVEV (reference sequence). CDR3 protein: CASSSPRGSRPDTQYF. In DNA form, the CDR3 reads TGTGCCAGCAGTTCCCCTCGGGGGTCGAGGCCAGATACGCAGTATTTT.

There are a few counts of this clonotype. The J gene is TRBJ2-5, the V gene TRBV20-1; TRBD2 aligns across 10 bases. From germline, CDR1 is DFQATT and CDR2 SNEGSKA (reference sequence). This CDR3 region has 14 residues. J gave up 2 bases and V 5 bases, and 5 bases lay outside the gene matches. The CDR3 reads CSAQRTSGQETQYF. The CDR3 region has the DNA TGCAGTGCTCAAAGGACTAGCGGACAAGAGACCCAGTACTTC.

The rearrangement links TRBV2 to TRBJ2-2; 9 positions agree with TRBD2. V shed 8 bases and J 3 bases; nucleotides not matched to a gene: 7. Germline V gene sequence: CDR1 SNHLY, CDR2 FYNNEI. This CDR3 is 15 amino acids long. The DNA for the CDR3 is TGTGCCAGCCTCGGCGGGAGGGACGACACCGGGGAGCTGTTTTTT. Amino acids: CASLGGRDDTGELFF.